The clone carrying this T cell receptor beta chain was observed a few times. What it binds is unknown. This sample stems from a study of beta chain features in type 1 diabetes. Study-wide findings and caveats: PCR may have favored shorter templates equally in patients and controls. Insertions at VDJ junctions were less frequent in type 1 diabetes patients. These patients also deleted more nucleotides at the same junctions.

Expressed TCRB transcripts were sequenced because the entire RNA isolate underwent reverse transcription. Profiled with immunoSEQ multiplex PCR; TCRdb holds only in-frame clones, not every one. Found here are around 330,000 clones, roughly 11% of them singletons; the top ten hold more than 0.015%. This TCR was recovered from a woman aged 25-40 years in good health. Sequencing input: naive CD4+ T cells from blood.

The CDR3 DNA reads as TGCGCCAGCAGCTTGGAGTCTAGCGGTCCTAGCACAGATACGCAGTATTTT. Translation: CASSLESSGPSTDTQYF. The chain couples TRBV5-1 to TRBJ2-3, with 7 bases lining up with TRBD2. CDR3 length equals 17 residues. CDR1 SGHRS and CDR2 YFSETQ come from the germline V gene. J lost 0 bases, V lost 0 bases, and 7 bases had no gene match. Full variable domain (missing parts from reference TRBV5-1 and TRBJ2-3): KAGVTQTPRYLIKTRGQQVTLSCSPISGHRSVSWYQQTPGQGLQFLFEYFSETQRNKGNFPGRFSGRQFSNSRSEMNVSTLELGDSALYLCASSLESSGPSTDTQYFGPGTRLTVL.